The 15 T cell receptor beta chains listed next were all sequenced from one sample in a study of cytomegalovirus exposure and HLA in healthy donors. The PCR contained 60 Vbeta and 13 Jbeta primers. Sequencing used immunoSEQ multiplex PCR; TCRdb keeps in-frame clones, though not all of them. The repertoire consists of 150,000 to 200,000 clones, with 85% to 90% occurring once and the leading ten covering 1.5% to 2%. Sequencing was carried out using PBMCs. The receptors were gathered from a woman under 30 in good health and CMV-seronegative.

This clone was seen just once. The V and J genes are TRBV2 and TRBJ2-3, with TRBD1 matching over 7 bases. V gave up 5 bases and J gave up 4 bases; unmatched junction bases: 9. Germline V gene sequence: CDR1 SNHLY, CDR2 FYNNEI. This CDR3 region has 15 residues. The CDR3 sequence is CASSFRTGGSDTQYF. CDR3 DNA: TGTGCCAGCAGTTTCCGGACAGGTGGGTCAGATACGCAGTATTTT.

The chain recombines TRBV5-5 with TRBJ2-6, with D unclear. CDR1 and CDR2 (germline): SGHKS, YYEKEE (reference sequence). Trimming stripped 3 bases from V and 0 bases from J, with 4 bases between. The CDR3 contains 14 residues. In nucleotides, the CDR3 is TGTGCCAGCAGCTCAGACTCTGGGGCCAACGTCCTGACTTTC. Translating it yields CASSSDSGANVLTF.

The chain recombines TRBV5-4 with TRBJ1-1; D is unresolved. The germline gives CDR1 SGHNT, CDR2 YYREEE (reference sequence). V was shortened by 4 bases and J by 6 bases, with 10 bases between the two germline ends. CDR3 size: 12 residues. The CDR3 is CASSGESAEAFF. CDR3 DNA: TGTGCCAGCAGCGGAGAGTCCGCTGAAGCTTTCTTT.

The DNA for the CDR3 is TGTGCCATCAGTGAGGGGGACAGGAACACTGAAGCTTTCTTT. Protein product: CAISEGDRNTEAFF. The V gene is TRBV10-3, the J gene TRBJ1-1, with 7 bases matching TRBD1. This CDR3 has 14 residues. The V and J ends lost 2 bases and 1 base, in that order; junction bases with no gene match: 1. Germline CDR1 reads ENHRY; CDR2 reads SYGVKD.

The genes are TRBV15 and TRBJ1-2; 8 nucleotides agree with TRBD1. The germline CDR1 and CDR2 sequences are LNHNV and YYDKDF (reference sequence). There are 19 residues in the CDR3. V trimming: 0 bases; J trimming: 2 bases; junction bases outside the gene matches: 14. Here the CDR3 reads CATSRDPAAGGINNYGYTF. The DNA of the CDR3 is TGTGCCACCAGCAGAGATCCTGCGGCAGGGGGCATCAACAACTATGGCTACACCTTC.

This clone was recorded a few times. Other DNA sequences in this sample translate to the same CDR3. This sequence joins TRBV7-9 and TRBJ1-1, with 8 positions matching TRBD1. Germline V gene sequence: CDR1 SEHNR, CDR2 FQNEAQ (reference sequence). This CDR3 is built from 15 residues. Trimming at V came to 1 base and at J to 0 bases, leaving 1 base not matched to a gene. CDR3 sequence: CASSLGTGMNTEAFF. The CDR3 region has the DNA TGTGCCAGCAGCTTAGGGACAGGGATGAACACTGAAGCTTTCTTT. Full variable domain (missing parts from reference TRBV7-9 and TRBJ1-1): DTGVSQNPRHKITKRGQNVTFRCDPISEHNRLYWYRQTLGQGPEFLTYFQNEAQLEKSRLLSDRFSAERPKGSFSTLEIQRTEQGDSAMYLCASSLGTGMNTEAFFGQGTRLTVV.

V usage is TRBV4-1 and J usage is TRBJ1-1, with no clear D. Germline values: CDR1 MGHRA, CDR2 YSYEKL. The CDR3 consists of 14 residues. V dropped 4 bases and J dropped 1 base, with 10 bases sitting between them. Written as DNA, the CDR3 is TGCGCCAGCAGCCCTACTGCTGCGAACACTGAAGCTTTCTTT. Amino acids: CASSPTAANTEAFF.

V gene TRBV7-9 combines with J gene TRBJ2-1; 8 bases match TRBD1. Trimming removed 1 base from V and 7 bases from J; junction bases left unmatched: 3. The CDR3 extends over 14 amino acids. Germline CDR1 reads SEHNR; CDR2 reads FQNEAQ (reference sequence). The CDR3 spells CASSLGTGNNEQFF. In DNA form, the CDR3 reads TGTGCCAGCAGCTTAGGGACAGGGAATAATGAGCAGTTCTTC.

CDR3 sequence (DNA): TGTGCCAGCAGTCCCAGCGGGGGGCGAAGGATTGAGCAGTTCTTC. Amino acids: CASSPSGGRRIEQFF. V usage is TRBV2 and J usage is TRBJ2-1; 9 nucleotides match TRBD2. Germline V gene lookup returns CDR1 SNHLY and CDR2 FYNNEI. The CDR3 runs 15 residues. The V gene end was trimmed by 5 bases and the J gene end by 9 bases; junction bases not matched to a gene: 11.

V is TRBV9 and J is TRBJ2-3, with 10 bases fitting TRBD2. This CDR3 has 15 residues. CDR1 and CDR2 from the germline V gene are SGDLS and YYNGEE. V shed 3 bases, J shed 4 bases, and the junction held 5 bases outside the gene matches. CDR3: CASSERGGPADTQYF. CDR3 DNA sequence: TGTGCCAGCAGCGAGCGGGGGGGGCCGGCAGATACGCAGTATTTT.

The chain is built from TRBV9 and TRBJ2-3, with 14 bases lining up with TRBD2. This CDR3 is 15 amino acids long. From germline, CDR1 is SGDLS and CDR2 YYNGEE. After removal of 3 bases from V and 11 bases from J, the junction contained 8 bases not matched to a gene. The CDR3 sequence is CASSAGLAGGRGQYF. CDR3 nucleotide sequence: TGTGCCAGCAGCGCCGGACTAGCGGGGGGCAGGGGGCAGTATTTT. The entire variable domain, with the rest obtained from reference TRBV9 and TRBJ2-3, is as follows: DSGVTQTPKHLITATGQRVTLRCSPRSGDLSVYWYQQSLDQGLQFLIQYYNGEERAKGNILERFSAQQFPDLHSELNLSSLELGDSALYFCASSAGLAGGRGQYFGPGTRLTVL.

Here the CDR3 DNA reads TGTGCCAGTGGGGGCGGGGGGGGCAATCAGCCCCAGCATTTT. Translated: CASGGGGGNQPQHF. This chain uses TRBV19 with TRBJ1-5; a possible D gene is TRBD1 (6 bases). Trimming cost V 8 bases and J 2 bases, with 13 bases left between them. Germline CDR1 is LNHDA and CDR2 is SQIVND (reference sequence). The CDR3 is made up of 14 amino acids.

The chain has TRBV11-2 and TRBJ2-2; TRBD2 matches 15 bases. The junction had 7 bases not matched to a gene; V was cut back by 4 bases and J by 7 bases. CDR3 length: 17 residues. Germline V gene sequence: CDR1 SGHAT, CDR2 FQNNGV. The CDR3 protein is CASSWTSGGAGVGELFF. For the CDR3, the DNA is TGTGCCAGCAGCTGGACTAGCGGGGGGGCCGGGGTCGGGGAGCTGTTTTTT.

This clone has more than one count but fewer than ten. The V gene is TRBV7-9, the J gene TRBJ2-3, with TRBD2 identical over 11 bases. CDR3 length equals 16 residues. V gave up 2 bases and J gave up 6 bases; unmatched junction bases: 7. Germline-derived CDR1 and CDR2 are SEHNR and FQNEAQ (reference sequence). CDR3 amino acids: CASSLLAGGLADTQYF. The CDR3 DNA reads as TGTGCCAGCAGCTTACTAGCGGGAGGTCTCGCGGATACGCAGTATTTT. The variable domain in full, with the rest retrieved from reference TRBV7-9 and TRBJ2-3, is DTGVSQNPRHKITKRGQNVTFRCDPISEHNRLYWYRQTLGQGPEFLTYFQNEAQLEKSRLLSDRFSAERPKGSFSTLEIQRTEQGDSAMYLCASSLLAGGLADTQYFGPGTRLTVL.

The chain uses TRBV4-1 and TRBJ1-1; 9 bases align to TRBD1. Germline V gene lookup returns CDR1 MGHRA and CDR2 YSYEKL. V dropped 1 base and J dropped 5; count of bases not matched to a gene: 2. The CDR3 is made up of 14 amino acids. In DNA, the CDR3 is TGCGCCAGCAGCCAAGGGGACAGGGAGACTGAAGCTTTCTTT. This translates into CASSQGDRETEAFF.